This T cell receptor beta chain was captured by sequencing in a study of blood T cell repertoires in COVID-19. Under the authors' procedure: Amplifying reference gene primers gave estimates of nucleated cell counts. Method: immunoSEQ multiplex PCR; TCRdb's copy keeps in-frame clones and lacks some. Clone size and the V and J calls come from that table; the DNA yielded D and trimming. There are a few hundred thousand clones in the sample; approximately 89% occur only once, and roughly 6.8% lies in the top ten. The CDR3 extends over 14 amino acids. The germline V gene has CDR1 SGHKS and CDR2 YYEKEE (reference sequence). With 2 bases removed from V and 2 bases from J, the gap between germline ends came to 11 bases.

The sequence came from a woman younger than 45 with COVID-19, enrolled during active disease. Source material: peripheral blood. The rearrangement uses TRBV5-5 and TRBJ2-7; unclear D gene. The CDR3 nucleotides read TGTGCCAGCAGCTTCTCGACAACCACCTACGAGCAGTACGTC. Amino acids: CASSFSTTTYEQYV.